This passage covers 24 T cell receptor beta chains from one sample sequenced in a study of CD8+ T cells in alopecia areata. Treatment specified: oral pan-JAK inhibitor, 5-10 mg twice daily. Extracted RNA was reverse transcribed, and the resulting cDNA served as sequencing template. The assay was immunoSEQ multiplex PCR, and TCRdb's table has in-frame clones only and misses some. The sample contains 200,000 to 250,000 clones, more than 30% of which appear only once. Material: CD4+ T cells sorted from blood, obtained at week 34, from a patient treated with tofacitinib. The receptors stem from a human donor with alopecia areata.

This clone was picked up a small number of times. The V gene is TRBV5-8, the J gene TRBJ2-3, with no clear D. Germline V gene lookup returns CDR1 SGHTS and CDR2 YDEGEE. Trimming shortened V by 2 bases and J by 2 bases, and 9 bases separated the two germline ends. This CDR3 is 14 amino acids long. CDR3 protein: CASSFSTYTDTQYF. Here the CDR3 DNA reads TGTGCCAGCAGCTTTTCCACTTACACAGATACGCAGTATTTT.

Turning to this clone: This CDR3 is also generated by other DNA sequences in the sample. The chain combines TRBV30 with TRBJ2-6; D is ambiguous. V was clipped by 4 bases and J by 1 base, with 2 bases between them. Germline CDR1 and CDR2: GTSNPN and SVGIG (reference sequence). CDR3 length equals 12 residues. CDR3 bases: TGTGCCTGGACGTCTGGGGCCAACGTCCTGACTTTC. It is translated as CAWTSGANVLTF.

The chain employs TRBV15 and TRBJ1-1, with D unresolved. CDR3 length equals 14 residues. CDR1 is LNHNV and CDR2 is YYDKDF in the germline V gene (reference sequence). V was shortened by 0 bases and J by 5 bases, with 10 bases between the two germline ends. The CDR3 bases are TGTGCCACCAGCAGAGATCAAGGGAGGACTGAAGCTTTCTTT. Its protein is CATSRDQGRTEAFF.

In its sample, this clone was seen a few times. The chain uses TRBV5-1 and TRBJ2-1; maybe TRBD2 (5 bases). The CDR3 loop spans 14 amino acids. The V end lost 4 bases, the J end lost 10 bases, and 18 bases lay between the germline ends. From germline, CDR1 is SGHRS and CDR2 YFSETQ. The CDR3 DNA is TGCGCCAGCAGCCCAATTCGGGGTATGGGGGAGCAGTTCTTC. It translates to CASSPIRGMGEQFF.

This sequence joins TRBV11-2 and TRBJ2-5; weak D call: TRBD1 (5 bases). This CDR3 contains 14 residues. CDR1 is SGHAT and CDR2 is FQNNGV in the germline V gene. V gave up 6 bases and J gave up 1 base, with 12 bases separating them. CDR3 coding DNA: TGTGCCAGCAGGCGGCAGGGCGCCCAAGAGACCCAGTACTTC. Its translation is CASRRQGAQETQYF.

The rearrangement links TRBV9 to TRBJ1-2; D possibly corresponds to TRBD1 (6 bases). The CDR3 is made up of 15 amino acids. Germline-derived CDR1 and CDR2 are SGDLS and YYNGEE. V shed 2 bases and J shed 4 bases, with 15 bases lying between them. The CDR3 is CASSVQQGGRYGYTF. CDR3 in DNA: TGTGCCAGCAGCGTTCAACAGGGTGGCCGCTATGGCTACACCTTC.

This chain uses TRBV15 with TRBJ1-5, with 7 bases aligning to TRBD1. V shed 0 bases and J 6 bases; nucleotides not matched to a gene: 5. The CDR3 is made up of 15 amino acids. Per germline, CDR1 LNHNV and CDR2 YYDKDF (reference sequence). CDR3 loop: CATSRDQGGFQPQHF. As DNA, the CDR3 is TGTGCCACCAGCAGAGATCAGGGGGGCTTTCAGCCCCAGCATTTT.

As regards this clone: The sample holds other DNA sequences that translate to the same CDR3. The rearrangement links TRBV27 to TRBJ1-1; tentative D call: TRBD1 (5 bases). The CDR3 contains 14 residues. Germline V CDR1 and CDR2: MNHEY, SMNVEV (reference sequence). V lost 5 bases and J lost 0, with 10 bases in between. The CDR3 reads CASSLGRVNTEAFF. The CDR3 DNA is TGTGCCAGCAGTCTAGGCAGGGTGAACACTGAAGCTTTCTTT.

V gene TRBV6-1 combines with J gene TRBJ2-7; the D gene is possibly TRBD1 (6 bases). Trimming removed 0 bases at V and 2 bases at J, with 20 bases between. The CDR3 is 18 residues long. Germline V gene lookup returns CDR1 MNHNS and CDR2 SASEGT. This CDR3 reads CASSEAPFRQANTYEQYF. Written as DNA, the CDR3 is TGTGCCAGCAGTGAAGCCCCTTTTCGACAGGCCAACACCTACGAGCAGTACTTC.

The chain has TRBV9 and TRBJ2-1, with 7 bases that match TRBD2. V lost 0 bases, J lost 7 bases, and 10 bases stayed unmatched. Germline CDR1 reads SGDLS; CDR2 reads YYNGEE. The CDR3 runs to 16 residues. The CDR3 loop reads CASSVGGRGPGNEQFF. Written as DNA, the CDR3 is TGTGCCAGCAGCGTAGGCGGGAGAGGCCCCGGAAATGAGCAGTTCTTC.

This clone was counted a few times. The V and J genes are TRBV29-1 and TRBJ1-1; D unresolved. The CDR3 is 13 residues long. Trimming removed 6 bases at V and 2 bases at J, with 13 bases between. CDR1 and CDR2 from the germline V gene are SQVTM and ANQGSEA. This CDR3 reads CSVPRAVNTEAFF. The CDR3 nucleotides read TGCAGCGTACCTCGGGCTGTAAACACTGAAGCTTTCTTT.

The chain recombines TRBV18 with TRBJ2-4; D might be TRBD1 (6 bases). This CDR3 is 15 amino acids long. Trimming removed 0 bases at V and 8 bases at J, with 14 bases between. Per the germline V gene, CDR1 is KGHSH and CDR2 is LQKENI. The CDR3 is CASSPPQGFADIQYF. In DNA, the CDR3 is TGTGCCAGCTCACCACCCCAGGGGTTCGCGGACATTCAGTACTTC.

The rearrangement links TRBV4-1 to TRBJ2-5, with 16 bases matching TRBD2. This CDR3 has 21 residues. V lost 4 bases and J lost 5; bases outside the gene matches: 19. Germline V gene lookup returns CDR1 MGHRA and CDR2 YSYEKL. Here the CDR3 DNA reads TGCGCCAGCAGCCTCAGCCCTCCGGGACTAGCGGGAGGGCGGACGTCTGAGACCCAGTACTTC. Translation: CASSLSPPGLAGGRTSETQYF.

The V gene is TRBV7-9, the J gene TRBJ2-1, with D perhaps matching TRBD1 (5 bases). This CDR3 has 15 amino acids. The V gene's germline CDR1 is SEHNR and CDR2 FQNEAQ (reference sequence). The V and J ends lost 4 bases and 7 bases respectively, with 17 bases between them. CDR3 sequence: CASSSQSVTGNEQFF. The CDR3 DNA is TGTGCCAGCAGCTCCCAAAGCGTCACAGGTAATGAGCAGTTCTTC.

There are a few counts of this clone. This rearrangement joins TRBV5-4 to TRBJ1-6; D unresolved. CDR3 length: 15 amino acids. Per germline, CDR1 SGHNT and CDR2 YYREEE (reference sequence). The germline V and J ends were trimmed by 0 bases and 6 bases, with 10 bases remaining between them. CDR3 bases: TGTGCCAGCAGCTTGGACAGTAGGAGTAATTCACCCCTCCACTTT. It specifies CASSLDSRSNSPLHF.

The rearrangement joins TRBV4-1 to TRBJ1-5; D is perhaps TRBD1 (5 bases). The V and J ends lost 1 base and 3 bases respectively, with 19 bases between them. In germline, CDR1 is MGHRA, CDR2 YSYEKL. The CDR3 covers 18 residues. The DNA for the CDR3 is TGCGCCAGCAGCCAAGCCGTTTACCCGGAGGGGTTCAATCAGCCCCAGCATTTT. It translates to CASSQAVYPEGFNQPQHF.

This clone turned up a few times. The rearrangement joins TRBV30 to TRBJ2-7; perhaps D is TRBD1 or TRBD2 (5 bases each). Germline assignment: CDR1 GTSNPN and CDR2 SVGIG (reference sequence). CDR3 length: 12 amino acids. Trimming cost V 2 bases and J 7 bases, with 12 bases left between them. The CDR3 coding sequence is TGTGCCTGGAGTCCAGGGACCGGGGAGCAGTACTTC. This codes for CAWSPGTGEQYF. Using reference TRBV30 and TRBJ2-7 for the parts outside the CDR3, the full variable domain is SQTIHQWPATLVQPVGSPLSLECTVEGTSNPNLYWYRQAAGRGLQLLFYSVGIGQISSEVPQNLSASRPQDRQFILSSKKLLLSDSGFYLCAWSPGTGEQYFGPGTRLTVT.

The chain combines TRBV29-1 with TRBJ2-1; D is possibly TRBD1 (6 bases). Per the germline V gene, CDR1 is SQVTM and CDR2 is ANQGSEA. The CDR3 length is 15 residues. V shed 2 bases and J shed 3 bases, with 14 bases lying between them. The DNA for the CDR3 is TGCAGCGTTGAATCCCGGACAGCATACTACAATGAGCAGTTCTTC. Translation gives CSVESRTAYYNEQFF.

The V call is TRBV4-1, the J call TRBJ2-7, with 11 bases fitting TRBD2. The CDR3 has 15 residues. CDR1 and CDR2 from the germline V gene are MGHRA and YSYEKL. The ends lost 5 bases at V and 1 base at J; junction bases unmatched: 4. CDR3 sequence: CASSGLAGPSYEQYF. The CDR3, as DNA: TGCGCCAGCAGCGGACTAGCGGGTCCTTCCTACGAGCAGTACTTC.

The rearrangement links TRBV9 to TRBJ2-7; TRBD2 aligns across 10 bases. Trimming took 0 bases from V and 3 from J; bases not matched to a gene: 6. This CDR3 is 16 amino acids long. CDR1 is SGDLS, CDR2 YYNGEE, per germline. The CDR3 DNA reads as TGTGCCAGCAGCGTAGGTGGTAGCGGGGGGATCTACGAGCAGTACTTC. It translates to CASSVGGSGGIYEQYF.

This clone occurred many times. V and J are TRBV30 and TRBJ2-1, with D possibly TRBD2 on 5 matching bases. The CDR3 consists of 14 residues. V gave up 2 bases and J gave up 9 bases, with 17 bases separating them. CDR1 and CDR2 (germline): GTSNPN, SVGIG (reference sequence). The CDR3 bases are TGTGCCTGGAGTATAGGACCGGGGTTCGGTGAGCAGTTCTTC. Translating it yields CAWSIGPGFGEQFF.

The table lists this clone with a few counts. DNA for the CDR3: TGTGCCAGCAGCGGGACAGGTATTGCAGCTTTCTTT. Its translation is CASSGTGIAAFF. The rearrangement links TRBV11-2 to TRBJ1-1, with 8 bases lining up with TRBD1. This CDR3 has 12 residues. Germline loops: CDR1 SGHAT, CDR2 FQNNGV. The V segment lost 5 bases and the J segment 10 bases; nucleotides outside the gene matches: 6.

This clone came up a few times. V and J are TRBV9 and TRBJ1-6; no clear D. This CDR3 has 14 amino acids. V lost 4 bases and J lost 4, with 9 bases in between. The germline V gene encodes CDR1 SGDLS and CDR2 YYNGEE. The CDR3 sequence: CASSPGGYNSPLHF. DNA of the CDR3: TGTGCCAGCAGCCCTGGAGGGTATAATTCACCCCTCCACTTT.

The chain carries TRBV7-9 and TRBJ2-7, with 8 nucleotides matching TRBD1. The ends lost 1 base at V and 3 bases at J; junction bases unmatched: 5. Germline CDR1 reads SEHNR; CDR2 reads FQNEAQ (reference sequence). CDR3 length equals 15 residues. The CDR3 DNA reads as TGTGCCAGCAGCTTAGGTGGCAGGGGGCACTACGAGCAGTACTTC. Translating it yields CASSLGGRGHYEQYF.